Below are 31 T cell receptor beta chains sequenced from a single sample in a study of CD8 T cells in ankylosing spondylitis. General study points: Typical of ankylosing spondylitis blood, it appeared, was a TCR beta motif of eight highly homologous variants.

No antigen has been assigned to these receptors. TCRdb redid the calling of the 5' RACE reads with MiXCR, one entry per CDR3 protein. The profile covers approximately 500,000 distinct CDR3 sequences, with roughly 12% appearing a single time and 6.8% taken by the ten largest. Sequencing used blood, either unsorted or a sorted T cell fraction (not recorded which). The receptors come from a male donor with ankylosing spondylitis.

This clonotype was observed a few times. The rearrangement links TRBV5-1 to TRBJ1-1; D is undetermined. This CDR3 region has 13 residues. The germline V gene encodes CDR1 SGHRS and CDR2 YFSETQ. Between the trimmed V and J ends, which lost 0 bases and 7 bases, there was a span of 10 bases. In DNA, the CDR3 is TGCGCCAGCAGCTTGGGTCCGGGAGGTGAAGCTTTCTTT. It encodes CASSLGPGGEAFF. The whole variable domain, remainder taken from reference TRBV5-1 and TRBJ1-1, is KAGVTQTPRYLIKTRGQQVTLSCSPISGHRSVSWYQQTPGQGLQFLFEYFSETQRNKGNFPGRFSGRQFSNSRSEMNVSTLELGDSALYLCASSLGPGGEAFFGQGTRLTVV.

This clonotype was observed a handful of times. The chain has TRBV29-1 and TRBJ1-4; no clear D. The CDR3 spans 13 residues. Per the germline V gene, CDR1 is SQVTM and CDR2 is ANQGSEA. Deletions cut 3 bases from V and 4 bases from J, with 9 bases between. This chain's CDR3 is CSVESAINEKLFF. CDR3 coding DNA: TGCAGCGTTGAGTCGGCCATTAATGAAAAACTGTTTTTT.

This chain connects TRBV2 to TRBJ2-1; TRBD2 aligns across 15 bases. The J segment lost 9 bases and the V segment lost 6 bases, leaving 6 bases of the junction unmatched. This CDR3 region has 15 residues. CDR1 and CDR2 from the germline V gene are SNHLY and FYNNEI. The CDR3 sequence is CASRRTSGRAIEQFF. Written as DNA, the CDR3 is TGTGCCAGCAGGCGGACTAGCGGGAGGGCCATTGAGCAGTTCTTC.

V gene TRBV5-5 combines with J gene TRBJ2-2, with D perhaps TRBD2 (5 bases). Germline CDR1 and CDR2: SGHKS and YYEKEE (reference sequence). There are 15 residues in the CDR3. V lost 0 bases, J lost 2 bases, and 8 bases lay in between. The CDR3 is CASSLERENTGELFF. Written as DNA, the CDR3 is TGTGCCAGCAGCTTGGAACGGGAAAACACCGGGGAGCTGTTTTTT.

Only a few counts were recorded for this clonotype. The chain employs TRBV7-9 and TRBJ1-1; 10 bases line up with TRBD1. The CDR3 consists of 15 residues. V dropped 5 bases and J dropped 4; count of bases not matched to a gene: 7. Germline CDR1 SEHNR, CDR2 FQNEAQ (reference sequence). CDR3 nucleotides: TGTGCCAGCAGCAACGGGGGACAGGGGTTCACTGAAGCTTTCTTT. Translation gives CASSNGGQGFTEAFF.

CDR3 residues: CASSLGASGAYEQYV. In DNA form, the CDR3 reads TGTGCCAGCAGCTTAGGGGCTAGCGGGGCCTACGAGCAGTACGTC. The gene calls are TRBV12-3 or TRBV12-4 and TRBJ2-7, with 9 positions matching TRBD2. The CDR3 extends over 15 amino acids.

This clonotype was observed at least ten times. This sequence joins TRBV12-3 or TRBV12-4 and TRBJ1-1, with D hard to call. V lost 2 bases, J lost 7 bases, and 14 bases lay in between. The CDR3 is made up of 14 amino acids. The CDR3 nucleotides are TGTGCCAGCAGTTTAAAAAGCCGCCGCGGTGAAGCTTTCTTT. This gives the protein CASSLKSRRGEAFF.

This rearrangement joins TRBV9 to TRBJ2-1, with a tentative D call TRBD2 (6 bases). V dropped 3 bases and J dropped 12 bases, with 13 bases sitting between them. The CDR3 covers 12 residues. Germline V gene data show CDR1 as SGDLS and CDR2 as YYNGEE. The CDR3 bases are TGTGCCAGCAGCGCGAGAACTAGCCCGCAGTTCTTC. Protein sequence: CASSARTSPQFF. Full variable domain (outside the CDR3, taken from reference TRBV9 and TRBJ2-1): DSGVTQTPKHLITATGQRVTLRCSPRSGDLSVYWYQQSLDQGLQFLIQYYNGEERAKGNILERFSAQQFPDLHSELNLSSLELGDSALYFCASSARTSPQFFGPGTRLTVL.

The rearrangement joins TRBV7-8 to TRBJ1-1; no definite D call. V lost 2 bases, J lost 2 bases, and 9 bases lay in between. The germline V gene encodes CDR1 SGHVS and CDR2 FQNEAQ. The CDR3 sequence is 14 residues long. CDR3 in amino acids: CASSLQSVNTEAFF. CDR3 bases: TGTGCCAGCAGCTTACAGAGTGTCAACACTGAAGCTTTCTTT.

This clonotype appeared a few times. The chain uses TRBV29-1 and TRBJ1-5; a weak D match, TRBD1 (5 bases). Germline CDR1 is SQVTM and CDR2 is ANQGSEA. Trimming stripped 0 bases from V and 11 bases from J, with 11 bases between. This CDR3 has 12 residues. As DNA, the CDR3 is TGCAGCGTTGAAGACGGTGGGGGGACCCAGCATTTT. Translated, it gives CSVEDGGGTQHF.

V is TRBV20-1 and J is TRBJ2-7; 11 bases match TRBD2. Per the germline V gene, CDR1 is DFQATT and CDR2 is SNEGSKA (reference sequence). Trimming cost V 3 bases and J 0 bases; bases outside gene matches: 1. The CDR3 runs to 14 residues. CDR3 coding DNA: TGCAGTGCTAGGGGACTAGCGGCCTCCTACGAGCAGTACTTC. Its translation: CSARGLAASYEQYF.

The chain joins TRBV6-5 to TRBJ2-2; 7 bases map to TRBD1. The CDR3 has 14 amino acids. Looked up from germline, CDR1 is MNHEY and CDR2 is SVGAGI. After removal of 7 bases from V and 7 bases from J, the junction contained 9 bases not matched to a gene. CDR3 nucleotide sequence: TGTGCCAGCATTATGGACAGGTCTTACGGGGAGCTGTTTTTT. This gives the protein CASIMDRSYGELFF.

This clonotype was observed a few times. This rearrangement joins TRBV12-3 or TRBV12-4 to TRBJ1-2, with TRBD1 identical over 9 bases. The V gene end was trimmed by 5 bases and the J gene end by 6 bases; junction bases not matched to a gene: 7. CDR3 length: 14 residues. The CDR3 sequence: CASSQTGGVNGYTF. The CDR3 DNA is TGTGCCAGCAGTCAGACAGGGGGGGTGAATGGCTACACCTTC.

This clonotype was seen ten or more times. This rearrangement joins TRBV12-3 or TRBV12-4 to TRBJ1-5; D gene uncertain. The length of the CDR3 is 13 residues. The V end lost 6 bases, the J end lost 5 bases, and 11 bases lay between the germline ends. The CDR3 protein is CASSPFQDQPQHF. In nucleotides, the CDR3 is TGTGCCAGCAGCCCTTTCCAAGATCAGCCCCAGCATTTT.

In its sample, this clonotype was seen a few times. The chain is built from TRBV3-1 and TRBJ2-3; 7 bases align to TRBD2. Per germline, CDR1 LGHDT and CDR2 YNNKEL (reference sequence). V was clipped by 4 bases and J by 2 bases; unmatched bases: 9. CDR3 length equals 16 residues. CDR3 DNA: TGTGCCAGCAGCCGGCTAGCGGAGCGGGTCACAGATACGCAGTATTTT. This sequence encodes CASSRLAERVTDTQYF.

The J gene is TRBJ2-1, the V gene TRBV6-5, with 16 bases lining up with TRBD2. This CDR3 is 17 amino acids long. Per germline, CDR1 MNHEY and CDR2 SVGAGI. Trimming cost V 4 bases and J 4 bases; bases outside gene matches: 4. The CDR3 sequence: CASSSGTSGRGYNEQFF. The CDR3 nucleotides are TGTGCCAGCAGTTCCGGGACTAGCGGGAGGGGGTACAATGAGCAGTTCTTC.

J is TRBJ2-1 and V is TRBV20-1; no clear D gene. Germline V gene sequence: CDR1 DFQATT, CDR2 SNEGSKA (reference sequence). CDR3 length: 11 residues. Trimming shortened V by 5 bases and J by 4 bases, and 6 bases separated the two germline ends. This CDR3 reads CSAVFYNEQFF. DNA for the CDR3: TGCAGTGCTGTTTTTTACAATGAGCAGTTCTTC.

This clonotype was seen many times. The chain combines TRBV6-1 with TRBJ1-1; D is undetermined. Germline lookup yields CDR1 MNHNS and CDR2 SASEGT. This CDR3 has 13 amino acids. With 7 bases removed from V and 2 bases from J, the gap between germline ends came to 11 bases. CDR3 coding DNA: TGTGCCAGCACGATCCAGCCCAACACTGAAGCTTTCTTT. This sequence encodes CASTIQPNTEAFF.

This clonotype came up many times. The chain couples TRBV4-1 to TRBJ2-2, with D maybe TRBD2 (6 bases). Germline-derived CDR1 and CDR2 are MGHRA and YSYEKL. The CDR3 sequence is 15 residues long. V was cut by 2 bases and J by 3 bases, with 10 bases left in between. CDR3 coding DNA: TGCGCCAGCAGCCAACTAGCGACAGACACCGGGGAGCTGTTTTTT. This encodes CASSQLATDTGELFF.

This clonotype was recorded a few times. This chain uses TRBV29-1 with TRBJ2-1, with 12 bases identical to TRBD2. Germline loops: CDR1 SQVTM, CDR2 ANQGSEA. The V segment lost 4 bases and the J segment 7 bases; nucleotides outside the gene matches: 8. This CDR3 comprises 15 residues. This CDR3 reads CSVVLAGGLYNEQFF. CDR3 coding DNA: TGCAGCGTTGTGCTAGCGGGAGGGCTTTATAATGAGCAGTTCTTC.

The chain carries TRBV20-1 and TRBJ1-5, with D perhaps TRBD1 (6 bases). The CDR3 runs to 16 residues. CDR1 is DFQATT, CDR2 SNEGSKA, per germline (reference sequence). The germline V and J ends were trimmed by 3 bases and 1 base, with 16 bases remaining between them. The CDR3 sequence is CSASKLGGVSNQPQHF. The CDR3 region has the DNA TGCAGTGCTAGTAAATTGGGGGGCGTGAGCAATCAGCCCCAGCATTTT.

At least ten counts were recorded for this clonotype. This chain links TRBV20-1 with TRBJ1-6; 7 nucleotides align to TRBD1. This CDR3 has 14 amino acids. Germline values: CDR1 DFQATT, CDR2 SNEGSKA (reference sequence). Trimming removed 5 bases from V and 5 bases from J; junction bases left unmatched: 6. CDR3 residues: CSARQGGNNSPLHF. CDR3 nucleotides: TGCAGTGCTCGCCAGGGGGGGAATAATTCACCCCTCCACTTT.

This clonotype was counted a few times. The chain combines TRBV7-9 with TRBJ2-1; D is unclear. The CDR3 is made up of 14 amino acids. Trimming stripped 6 bases from V and 4 bases from J, with 13 bases between. In germline, CDR1 is SEHNR, CDR2 FQNEAQ (reference sequence). The CDR3 loop reads CASRDLTPYNEQFF. Written as DNA, the CDR3 is TGTGCCAGCAGGGATCTCACCCCGTACAATGAGCAGTTCTTC.

The gene calls are TRBV12-3 or TRBV12-4 and TRBJ2-1; 10 bases agree with TRBD2. The CDR3 has 14 residues. The CDR3 loop reads CATQGLAGVNEQFF. CDR3 nucleotides: TGTGCGACTCAGGGGCTAGCGGGAGTAAATGAGCAGTTCTTC.

The V gene is TRBV20-1, the J gene TRBJ2-1, with no clear D. Germline loops: CDR1 DFQATT, CDR2 SNEGSKA (reference sequence). The V gene lost 0 bases and the J gene lost 0 bases, with 9 bases spanning the gap. The CDR3 sequence is 15 residues long. CDR3 nucleotide sequence: TGCAGTGCTAGAGATTGGCTCCGCTCCTACAATGAGCAGTTCTTC. Translated: CSARDWLRSYNEQFF.

As DNA, the CDR3 is TGTGCCAGCCTTTCAAGAGGAGTGACAGATACGCAGTATTTT. Protein sequence: CASLSRGVTDTQYF. The genes are TRBV6-2 or TRBV6-3 and TRBJ2-3; D is ambiguous. Germline V lookup: CDR1 MNHEY, CDR2 SVGEGT. The ends were cut back, 8 bases at V and 3 bases at J, with 15 bases in the middle. The CDR3 sequence is 14 residues long.

This clonotype was recorded a few times. The chain is built from TRBV24-1 and TRBJ2-1, with 10 nucleotides matching TRBD1. The CDR3 length is 14 residues. The germline CDR1 and CDR2 sequences are KGHDR and SFDVKD. The V gene end was trimmed by 9 bases and the J gene end by 0 bases; junction bases not matched to a gene: 1. DNA for the CDR3: TGTGCCACCGGGGACAGGGGCTCCTACAATGAGCAGTTCTTC. Its protein is CATGDRGSYNEQFF.

The chain is built from TRBV7-8 and TRBJ2-7, with no clear D. The CDR3 has 13 amino acids. CDR1 is SGHVS and CDR2 is FQNEAQ in the germline V gene. V lost 1 base, J lost 4 bases, and 8 bases lay in between. Here the CDR3 reads CASSLGIDYEQYF. The DNA of the CDR3 is TGTGCCAGCAGCTTAGGGATAGATTACGAGCAGTACTTC.

This clonotype was seen a handful of times. The rearrangement uses TRBV2 and TRBJ1-1, with 7 bases identical to TRBD1. CDR1 is SNHLY, CDR2 FYNNEI, per germline. Trimming at V came to 4 bases and at J to 5 bases, leaving 10 bases not matched to a gene. The CDR3 contains 15 residues. The CDR3 loop is CASSGRGSRGTEAFF. The CDR3 DNA follows: TGTGCCAGCAGTGGTCGGGGGTCCAGGGGGACTGAAGCTTTCTTT.

This chain uses TRBV10-3 with TRBJ2-3; D is unclear. V was cut by 0 bases and J by 2 bases, with 6 bases left in between. This CDR3 has 14 amino acids. Germline CDR1 ENHRY, CDR2 SYGVKD. DNA of the CDR3: TGTGCCATCAGTGAGTCGGGCGTCACAGATACGCAGTATTTT. Its translation is CAISESGVTDTQYF.

This clonotype was counted at least ten times. V is TRBV7-9 and J is TRBJ1-1; no clear D gene. From germline, CDR1 is SEHNR and CDR2 FQNEAQ (reference sequence). Trimming removed 3 bases from V and 5 bases from J, with 10 bases in between. The CDR3 totals 13 residues. The CDR3 region is CASSFAGGTEAFF. The CDR3 DNA sequence: TGTGCCAGCAGCTTTGCAGGAGGGACTGAAGCTTTCTTT.